The clone carrying this TCR beta chain was detected only a few times. Its antigen is not known. The PCR had 60 Vbeta and 13 Jbeta primers. Profiling relied on immunoSEQ multiplex PCR, and the TCRdb table lists in-frame clones only, not all of them. The table includes 95,000 to 150,000 clones, over 65% detected once. The sample belongs to a study of cytomegalovirus exposure and HLA in healthy donors. Study-level points and caveats: Overall, around 150 TCR beta chains were annotated as cytomegalovirus-associated.

The clonotype originates from a woman aged 35 to 49 in good health and CMV-seropositive. The sample consisted of PBMCs.

This chain's CDR3 is CASRGGSPTDTQYF. The CDR3 DNA sequence: TGTGCCAGCAGGGGCGGGTCCCCCACAGATACGCAGTATTTT. This chain uses TRBV2 with TRBJ2-3; the D gene is possibly TRBD2 (5 bases). The CDR3 contains 14 residues. Germline V gene data show CDR1 as SNHLY and CDR2 as FYNNEI. Trimming removed 6 bases at V and 2 bases at J, with 12 bases between.